The T cell receptor beta chain under discussion was sequenced for a study of blood T cell repertoires in COVID-19 (dated by TCRdb to about 2020). For the wider study: The collaborator samples originated in the United States, Italy and Spain and spanned the acute and convalescent phases of COVID-19. Samples came from the ongoing ImmuneRACE study (first 160 participants) plus 1,254 subjects from 6 global collaborators. Subjects who had been exposed to COVID-19, were actively infected with it, or had recovered from it provided the deeply sampled blood TCRbeta repertoires that made up the dataset. A de-identified subject ID, COVID-19 status, age in years and sex were almost always included in the sample metadata. A freely available public database, intended as a resource for researchers studying the immune response to SARS-CoV-2, is where the repertoires were released. The prospective study material was composed of cDNA or gDNA derived from T cells, B-cell-depleted T cells, or PBMCs. Where available, HLA class I and class II types were obtained from metadata supplied by the sample provider rather than from assay-based typing.

Regarding this clone: Its cognate antigen has yet to be identified. Qualities for individual bases were not recorded, and no much larger clone is one base off.

The immunoSEQ Assay, a bias-controlled multiplex PCR, was used to amplify TCRbeta CDR3 regions from genomic DNA. In the paper's pipeline: The number of nucleated cells in each sample was estimated by amplification of reference gene primers within the assay. Sequence reads were collapsed and filtered to measure the absolute abundance of every unique TCRbeta CDR3 rearrangement. For each sample, productive Simpson clonality was calculated by taking the square root of Simpson's diversity index across productive rearrangements. Entries here come from immuneACCESS through TCRdb and include only in-frame sequences with V and J called. Some clones fail to appear in such tables; in the studies checked, an unresolved V gene covers under half of the shortfall, and the cause of the remainder is unknown. V, J and clone size were drawn from that table, and D and trimming were deduced from the DNA. The sample table records around 250,000 clones; about 81% of these occur just once. The ten top clones hold under 5% of the sample.

In the prospective study, participants were about 18 to 95 years old, resided in 20 to 30 geographic areas of the United States, and were enrolled through a virtual design. To assign participants to cohorts, the prospective study relied on clinical history that participants themselves reported in a screening survey and a study questionnaire. In the prospective study, mobile phlebotomists collected whole blood, serum and a nasopharyngeal or oropharyngeal swab from each participant. Additional blood draws and questionnaires over an approximately two-month period could optionally be provided by prospective study participants. Prospective study blood samples were shipped either frozen or at room temperature before DNA extraction. Study-level results and caveats: How much clinical and demographic metadata was included differed by source and by participant, and the metadata was provided uncurated.

Per the germline V gene, SGHDN is the CDR1 and FVKESK is the CDR2. There are 14 amino acids in the CDR3, from cysteine to phenylalanine inclusive. The sequence is cut down to CDR3 DNA, 42 bases in frame from base 1. Trimming takes 1 base from V and 4 bases from J, and the germline ends sit 7 bases apart. Source material: PBMCs or T cells enriched from blood (not recorded which). Recombination connected TRBV14 to TRBJ2-2; the D gene remains uncertain. The clonotype originates from a man younger than 40 with acute COVID-19. In nucleotides, the sequence is TGTGCCAGCAGCCAAGTCAGGTCCACCGGGGAGCTGTTTTTT. Its protein product is CASSQVRSTGELFF.